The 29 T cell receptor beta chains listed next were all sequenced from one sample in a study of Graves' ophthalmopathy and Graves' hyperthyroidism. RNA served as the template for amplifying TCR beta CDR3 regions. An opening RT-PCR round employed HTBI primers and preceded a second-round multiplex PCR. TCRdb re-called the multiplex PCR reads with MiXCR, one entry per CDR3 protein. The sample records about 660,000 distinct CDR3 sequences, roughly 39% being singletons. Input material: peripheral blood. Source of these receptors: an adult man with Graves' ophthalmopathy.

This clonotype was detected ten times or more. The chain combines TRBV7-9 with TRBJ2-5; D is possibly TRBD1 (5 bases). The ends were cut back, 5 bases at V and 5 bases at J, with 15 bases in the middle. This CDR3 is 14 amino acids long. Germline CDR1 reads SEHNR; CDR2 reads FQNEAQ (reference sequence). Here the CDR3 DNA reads TGTGCCAGCAGCCTGACAGCGAGTCGGGAGACCCAGTACTTC. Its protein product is CASSLTASRETQYF. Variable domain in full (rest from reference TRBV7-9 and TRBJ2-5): DTGVSQNPRHKITKRGQNVTFRCDPISEHNRLYWYRQTLGQGPEFLTYFQNEAQLEKSRLLSDRFSAERPKGSFSTLEIQRTEQGDSAMYLCASSLTASRETQYFGPGTRLLVL.

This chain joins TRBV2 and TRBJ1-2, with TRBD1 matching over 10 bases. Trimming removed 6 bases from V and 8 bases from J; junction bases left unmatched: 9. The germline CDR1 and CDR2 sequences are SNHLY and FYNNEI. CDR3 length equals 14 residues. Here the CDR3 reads CASSQTGGAGGYTF. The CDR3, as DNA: TGTGCCAGCAGCCAGACAGGGGGCGCGGGCGGCTACACCTTC.

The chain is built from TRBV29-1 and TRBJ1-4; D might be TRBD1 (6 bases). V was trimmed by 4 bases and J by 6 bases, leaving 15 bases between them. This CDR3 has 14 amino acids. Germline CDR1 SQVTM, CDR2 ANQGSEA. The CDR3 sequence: CSVGIQGADEKLFF. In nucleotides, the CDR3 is TGCAGCGTTGGTATACAGGGCGCTGATGAAAAACTGTTTTTT.

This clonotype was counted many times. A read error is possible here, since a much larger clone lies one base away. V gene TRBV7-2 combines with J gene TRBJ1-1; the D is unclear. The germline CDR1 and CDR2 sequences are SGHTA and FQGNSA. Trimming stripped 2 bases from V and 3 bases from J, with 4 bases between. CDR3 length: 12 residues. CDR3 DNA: TGTGCCAGCAGCTTAATGCACACTGAAGCTTTCTTT. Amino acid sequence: CASSLMHTEAFF.

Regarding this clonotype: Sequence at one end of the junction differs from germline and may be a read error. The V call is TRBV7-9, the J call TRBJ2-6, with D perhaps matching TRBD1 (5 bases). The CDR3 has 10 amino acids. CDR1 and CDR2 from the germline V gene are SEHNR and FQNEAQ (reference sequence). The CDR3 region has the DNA TGTGCCAGCAGCTTCGCCAGGGCTGCTTTC. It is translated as CASSFARAAF.

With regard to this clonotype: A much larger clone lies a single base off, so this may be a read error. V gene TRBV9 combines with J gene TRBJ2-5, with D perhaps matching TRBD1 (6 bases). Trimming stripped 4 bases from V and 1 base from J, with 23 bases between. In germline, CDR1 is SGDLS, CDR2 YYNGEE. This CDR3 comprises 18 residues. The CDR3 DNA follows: TGTGCCAGCAGCCTCCTGGGTAAACAGGGATTTGTCCAAGAGACCCAGTACTTC. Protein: CASSLLGKQGFVQETQYF.

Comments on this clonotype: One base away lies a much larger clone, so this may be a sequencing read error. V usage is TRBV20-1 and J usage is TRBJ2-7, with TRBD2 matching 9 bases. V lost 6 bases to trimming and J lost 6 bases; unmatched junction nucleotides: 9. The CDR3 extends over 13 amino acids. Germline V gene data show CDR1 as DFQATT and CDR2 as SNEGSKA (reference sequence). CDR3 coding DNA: TGCAGTGCCCACGCTAGCGGGACTGCCGAGCAGTACGTC. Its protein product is CSAHASGTAEQYV.

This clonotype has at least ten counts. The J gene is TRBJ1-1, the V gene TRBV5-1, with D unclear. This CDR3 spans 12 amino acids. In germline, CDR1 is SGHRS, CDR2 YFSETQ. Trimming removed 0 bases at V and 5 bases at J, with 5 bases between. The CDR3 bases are TGCGCCAGCAGCTTGGGGAAAACTGAAGCTTTCTTT. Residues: CASSLGKTEAFF.

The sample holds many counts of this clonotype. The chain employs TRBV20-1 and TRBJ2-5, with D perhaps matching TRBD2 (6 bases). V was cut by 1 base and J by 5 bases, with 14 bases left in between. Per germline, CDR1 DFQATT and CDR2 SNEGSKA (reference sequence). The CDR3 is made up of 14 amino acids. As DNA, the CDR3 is TGCAGTGCTAGAGGGGGGACTGAGCTCGAGACCCAGTACTTC. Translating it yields CSARGGTELETQYF.

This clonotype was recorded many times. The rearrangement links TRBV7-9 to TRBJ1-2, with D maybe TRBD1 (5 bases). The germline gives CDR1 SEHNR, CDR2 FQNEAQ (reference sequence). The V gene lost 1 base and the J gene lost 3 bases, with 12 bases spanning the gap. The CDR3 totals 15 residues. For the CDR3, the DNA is TGTGCCAGCAGCTTAGGCGAAGGGGAGTACTATGGCTACACCTTC. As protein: CASSLGEGEYYGYTF.

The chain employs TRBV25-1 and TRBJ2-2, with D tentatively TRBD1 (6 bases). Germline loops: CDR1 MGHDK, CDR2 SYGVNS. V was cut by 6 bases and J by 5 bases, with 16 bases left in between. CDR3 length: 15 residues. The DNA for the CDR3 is TGTGCCAGCAGAGGGGGAATCTCGGGTACCGGGGAGCTGTTTTTT. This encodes CASRGGISGTGELFF.

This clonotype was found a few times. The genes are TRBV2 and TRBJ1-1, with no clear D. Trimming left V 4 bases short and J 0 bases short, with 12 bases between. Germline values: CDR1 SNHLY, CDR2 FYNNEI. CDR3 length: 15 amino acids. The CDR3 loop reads CASSVFRGLNTEAFF. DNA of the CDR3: TGTGCCAGCAGTGTGTTCCGGGGTTTGAACACTGAAGCTTTCTTT.

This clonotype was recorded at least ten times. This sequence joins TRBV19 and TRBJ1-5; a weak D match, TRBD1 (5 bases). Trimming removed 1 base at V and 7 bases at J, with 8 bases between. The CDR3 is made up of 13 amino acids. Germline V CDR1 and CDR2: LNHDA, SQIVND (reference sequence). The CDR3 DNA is TGTGCCAGTAGTATAGGGACAATCCAGCCCCAGCATTTT. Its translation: CASSIGTIQPQHF.

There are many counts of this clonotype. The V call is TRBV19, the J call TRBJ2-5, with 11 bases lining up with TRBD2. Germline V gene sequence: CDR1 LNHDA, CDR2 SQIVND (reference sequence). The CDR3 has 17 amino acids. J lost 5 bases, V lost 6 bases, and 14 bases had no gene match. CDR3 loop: CASSPPLAGGSWETQYF. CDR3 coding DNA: TGTGCCAGTAGCCCCCCGCTAGCGGGAGGCTCTTGGGAGACCCAGTACTTC.

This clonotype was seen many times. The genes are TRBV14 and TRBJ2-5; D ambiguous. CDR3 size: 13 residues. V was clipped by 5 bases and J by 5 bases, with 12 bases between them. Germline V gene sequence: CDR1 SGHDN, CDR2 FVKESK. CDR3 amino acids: CASSYLNFETQYF. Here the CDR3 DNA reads TGTGCCAGCAGCTACCTGAATTTCGAGACCCAGTACTTC.

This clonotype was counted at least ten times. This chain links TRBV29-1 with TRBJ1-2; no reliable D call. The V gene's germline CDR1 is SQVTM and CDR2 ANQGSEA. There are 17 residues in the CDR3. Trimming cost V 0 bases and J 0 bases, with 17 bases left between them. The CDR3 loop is CSVEESLGPRPNYGYTF. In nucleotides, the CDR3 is TGCAGCGTTGAAGAATCTTTAGGGCCCCGGCCTAACTATGGCTACACCTTC.

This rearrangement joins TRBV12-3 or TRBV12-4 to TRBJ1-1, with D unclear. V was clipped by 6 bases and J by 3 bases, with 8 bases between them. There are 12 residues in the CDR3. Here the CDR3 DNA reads TGTGCCAGCAGCCGCGTATACACTGAAGCTTTCTTT. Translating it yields CASSRVYTEAFF.

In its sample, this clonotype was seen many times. CDR3 in amino acids: CASSTPGQNGYTF. CDR3 in DNA: TGTGCCAGTAGTACTCCCGGACAGAATGGCTACACCTTC. V and J are TRBV19 and TRBJ1-2; D might be TRBD1 (6 bases). The CDR3 is 13 amino acids. V lost 4 bases to trimming and J lost 6 bases, with 12 bases between them. Germline CDR1 LNHDA, CDR2 SQIVND (reference sequence).

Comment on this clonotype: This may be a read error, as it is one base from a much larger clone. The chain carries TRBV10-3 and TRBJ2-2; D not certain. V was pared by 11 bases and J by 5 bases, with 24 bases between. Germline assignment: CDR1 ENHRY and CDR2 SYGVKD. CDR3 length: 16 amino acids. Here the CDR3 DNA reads TGTGCCGCCATTGGCAGGAGCAAAATCAGGACCGGGGAGCTGTTTTTT. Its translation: CAAIGRSKIRTGELFF.

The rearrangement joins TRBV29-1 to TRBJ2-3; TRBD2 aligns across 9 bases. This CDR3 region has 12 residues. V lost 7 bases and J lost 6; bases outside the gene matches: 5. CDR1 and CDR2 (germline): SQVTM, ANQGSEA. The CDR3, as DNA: TGCAGCGCGGGACTAGCAGGGGATACGCAGTATTTT. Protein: CSAGLAGDTQYF.

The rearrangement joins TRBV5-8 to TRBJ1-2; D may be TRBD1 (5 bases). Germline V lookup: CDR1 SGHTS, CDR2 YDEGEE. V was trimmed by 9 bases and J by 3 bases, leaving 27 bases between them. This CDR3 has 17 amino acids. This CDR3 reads CATEGIEGFRTDYGYTF. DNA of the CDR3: TGTGCCACAGAGGGGATCGAGGGCTTTCGGACCGACTATGGCTACACCTTC. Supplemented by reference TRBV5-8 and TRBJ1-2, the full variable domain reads EAGVTQSPTHLIKTRGQQATLRCSPISGHTSVYWYQQALGLGLQFLLWYDEGEERNRGNFPPRFSGRQFPNYSSELNVNALELEDSALYLCATEGIEGFRTDYGYTFGSGTRLTVV.

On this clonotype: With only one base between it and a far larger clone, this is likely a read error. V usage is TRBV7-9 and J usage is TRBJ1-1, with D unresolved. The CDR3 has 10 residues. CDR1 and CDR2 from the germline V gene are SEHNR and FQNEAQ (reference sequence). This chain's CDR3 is CAGSLGEAFF. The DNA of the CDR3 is TGTGCCGGCAGCTTAGGGGAAGCTTTCTTT. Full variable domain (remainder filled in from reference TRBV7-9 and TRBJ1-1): DTGVSQNPRHKITKRGQNVTFRCDPISEHNRLYWYRQTLGQGPEFLTYFQNEAQLEKSRLLSDRFSAERPKGSFSTLEIQRTEQGDSAMYLCAGSLGEAFFGQGTRLTVV.

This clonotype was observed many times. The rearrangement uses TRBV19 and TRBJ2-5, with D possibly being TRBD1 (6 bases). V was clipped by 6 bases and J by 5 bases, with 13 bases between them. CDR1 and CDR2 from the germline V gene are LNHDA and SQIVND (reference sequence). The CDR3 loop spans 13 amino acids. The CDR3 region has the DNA TGTGCCAGTAGGCAGGGGAATGGGGAGACCCAGTACTTC. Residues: CASRQGNGETQYF. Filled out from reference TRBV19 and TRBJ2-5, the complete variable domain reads DGGITQSPKYLFRKEGQNVTLSCEQNLNHDAMYWYRQDPGQGLRLIYYSQIVNDFQKGDIAEGYSVSREKKESFPLTVTSAQKNPTAFYLCASRQGNGETQYFGPGTRLLVL.

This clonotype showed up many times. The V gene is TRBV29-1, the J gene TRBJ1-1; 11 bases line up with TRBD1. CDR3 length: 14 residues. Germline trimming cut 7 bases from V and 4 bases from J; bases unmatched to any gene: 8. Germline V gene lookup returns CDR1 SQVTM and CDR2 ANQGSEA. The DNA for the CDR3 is TGCAGCGGTGGACAGGGGGCATTGGGCACTGAAGCTTTCTTT. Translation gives CSGGQGALGTEAFF.

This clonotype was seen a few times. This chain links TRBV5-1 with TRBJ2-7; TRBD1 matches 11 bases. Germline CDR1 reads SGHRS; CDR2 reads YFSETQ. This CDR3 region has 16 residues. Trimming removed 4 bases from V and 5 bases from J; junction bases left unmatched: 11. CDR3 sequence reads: CASSPRGQGAIHEQYF. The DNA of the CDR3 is TGCGCCAGCAGCCCCAGAGGACAGGGGGCTATCCACGAGCAGTACTTC.

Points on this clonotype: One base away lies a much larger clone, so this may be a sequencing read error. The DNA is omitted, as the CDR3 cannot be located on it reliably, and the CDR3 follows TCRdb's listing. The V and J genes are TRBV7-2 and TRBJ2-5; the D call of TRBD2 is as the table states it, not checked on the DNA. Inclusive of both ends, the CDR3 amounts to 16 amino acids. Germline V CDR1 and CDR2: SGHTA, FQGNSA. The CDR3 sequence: CASSLFGGGAGETQHF.

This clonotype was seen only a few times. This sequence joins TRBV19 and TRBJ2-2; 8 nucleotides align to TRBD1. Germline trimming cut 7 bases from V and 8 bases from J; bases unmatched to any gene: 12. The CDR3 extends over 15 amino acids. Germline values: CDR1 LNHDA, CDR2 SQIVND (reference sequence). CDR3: CASTHIQGAGGELFF. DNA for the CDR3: TGTGCCAGTACCCACATCCAGGGGGCCGGAGGGGAGCTGTTTTTT.

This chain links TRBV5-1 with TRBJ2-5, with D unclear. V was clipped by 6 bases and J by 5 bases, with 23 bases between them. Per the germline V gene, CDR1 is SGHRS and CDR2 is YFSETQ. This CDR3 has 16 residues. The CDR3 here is CASTTSTVSAGETQYF. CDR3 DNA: TGCGCCAGCACCACAAGTACAGTCTCGGCCGGGGAGACCCAGTACTTC.

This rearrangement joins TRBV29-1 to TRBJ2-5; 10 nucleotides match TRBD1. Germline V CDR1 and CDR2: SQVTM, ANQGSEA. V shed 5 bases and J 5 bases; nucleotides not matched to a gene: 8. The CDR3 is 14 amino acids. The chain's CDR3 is CSVTRTGGGETQYF. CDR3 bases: TGCAGCGTTACCAGGACAGGGGGAGGCGAGACCCAGTACTTC.